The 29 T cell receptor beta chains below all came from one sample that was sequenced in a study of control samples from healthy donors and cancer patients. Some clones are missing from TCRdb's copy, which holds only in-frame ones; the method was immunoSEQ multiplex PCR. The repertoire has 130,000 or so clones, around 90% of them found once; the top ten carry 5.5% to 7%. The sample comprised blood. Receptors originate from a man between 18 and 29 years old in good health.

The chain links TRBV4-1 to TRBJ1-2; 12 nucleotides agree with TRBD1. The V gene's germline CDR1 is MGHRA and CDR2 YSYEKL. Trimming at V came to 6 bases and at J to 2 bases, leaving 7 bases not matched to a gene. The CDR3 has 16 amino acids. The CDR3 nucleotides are TGCGCCAGCAGACGGGGGACAGGGGGCCGGAACTATGGCTACACCTTC. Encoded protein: CASRRGTGGRNYGYTF.

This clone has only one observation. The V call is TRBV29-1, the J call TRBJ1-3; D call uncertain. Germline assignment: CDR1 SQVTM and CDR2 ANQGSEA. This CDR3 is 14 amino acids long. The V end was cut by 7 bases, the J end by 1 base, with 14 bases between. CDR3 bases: TGCAGCGCCAGCCTGCTCGGGTCTGGAAACACCATATATTTT. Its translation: CSASLLGSGNTIYF.

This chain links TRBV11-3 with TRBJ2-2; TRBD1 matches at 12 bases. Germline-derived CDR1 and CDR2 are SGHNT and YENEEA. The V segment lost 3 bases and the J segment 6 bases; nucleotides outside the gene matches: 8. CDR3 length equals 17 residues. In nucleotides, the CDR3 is TGTGCCAGCAGCTTTCTCCCGGGACAGGGGGCCGCCGGGGAGCTGTTTTTT. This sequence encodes CASSFLPGQGAAGELFF.

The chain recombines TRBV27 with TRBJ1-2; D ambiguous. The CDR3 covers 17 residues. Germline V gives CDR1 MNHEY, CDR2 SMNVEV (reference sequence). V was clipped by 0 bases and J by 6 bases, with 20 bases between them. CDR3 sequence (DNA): TGTGCCAGCAGTTTATCTCCCGGTTTGCGAGGACTTAATGGCTACACCTTC. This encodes CASSLSPGLRGLNGYTF.

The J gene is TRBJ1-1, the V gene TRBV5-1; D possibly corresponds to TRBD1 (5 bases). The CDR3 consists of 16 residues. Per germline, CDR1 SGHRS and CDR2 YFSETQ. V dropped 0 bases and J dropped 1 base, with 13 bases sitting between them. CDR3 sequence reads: CASSLDGGGGNTEAFF. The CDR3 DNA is TGCGCCAGCAGCTTGGATGGGGGAGGCGGGAACACTGAAGCTTTCTTT.

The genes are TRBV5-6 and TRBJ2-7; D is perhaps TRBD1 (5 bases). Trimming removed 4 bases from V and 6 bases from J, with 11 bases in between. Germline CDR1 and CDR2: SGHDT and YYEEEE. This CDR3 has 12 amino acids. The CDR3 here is CASSRNRGEQYF. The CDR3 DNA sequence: TGTGCCAGCAGCCGCAATAGGGGCGAGCAGTACTTC.

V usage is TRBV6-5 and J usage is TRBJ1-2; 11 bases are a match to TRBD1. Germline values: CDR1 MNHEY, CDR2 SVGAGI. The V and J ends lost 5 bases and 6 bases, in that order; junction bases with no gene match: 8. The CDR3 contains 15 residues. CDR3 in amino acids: CASSPRTGGFHGYTF. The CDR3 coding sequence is TGTGCCAGCAGTCCCAGGACAGGGGGCTTTCATGGCTACACCTTC.

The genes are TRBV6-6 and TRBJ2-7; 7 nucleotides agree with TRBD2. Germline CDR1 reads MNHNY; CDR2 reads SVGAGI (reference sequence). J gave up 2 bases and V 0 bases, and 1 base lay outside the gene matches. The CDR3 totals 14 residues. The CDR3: CASSYSGTTYEQYF. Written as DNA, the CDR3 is TGTGCCAGCAGTTACTCCGGGACTACCTACGAGCAGTACTTC.

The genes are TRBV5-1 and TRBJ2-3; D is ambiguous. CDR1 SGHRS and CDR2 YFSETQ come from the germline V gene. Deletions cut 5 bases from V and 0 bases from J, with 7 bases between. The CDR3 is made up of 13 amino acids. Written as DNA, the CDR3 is TGCGCCAGCAGATCGACTAGCACAGATACGCAGTATTTT. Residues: CASRSTSTDTQYF. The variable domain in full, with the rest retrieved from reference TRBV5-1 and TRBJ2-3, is KAGVTQTPRYLIKTRGQQVTLSCSPISGHRSVSWYQQTPGQGLQFLFEYFSETQRNKGNFPGRFSGRQFSNSRSEMNVSTLELGDSALYLCASRSTSTDTQYFGPGTRLTVL.

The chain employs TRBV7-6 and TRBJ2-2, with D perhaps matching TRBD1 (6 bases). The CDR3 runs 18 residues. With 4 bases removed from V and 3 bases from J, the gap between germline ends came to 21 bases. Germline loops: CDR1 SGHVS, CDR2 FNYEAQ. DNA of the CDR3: TGTGCCAGCAGCTACCGGACAGCCCGTTACGCCGACACCGGGGAGCTGTTTTTT. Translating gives CASSYRTARYADTGELFF.

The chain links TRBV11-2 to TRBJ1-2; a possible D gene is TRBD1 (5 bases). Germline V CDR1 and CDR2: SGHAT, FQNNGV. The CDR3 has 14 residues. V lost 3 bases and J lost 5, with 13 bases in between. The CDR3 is CASSLTGALYGYTF. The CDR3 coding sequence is TGTGCCAGCAGCTTGACCGGGGCCCTTTATGGCTACACCTTC.

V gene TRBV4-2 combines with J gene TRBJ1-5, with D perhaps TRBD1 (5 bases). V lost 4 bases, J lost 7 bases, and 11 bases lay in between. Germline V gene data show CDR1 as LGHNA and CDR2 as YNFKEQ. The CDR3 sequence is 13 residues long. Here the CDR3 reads CASSLGLQQPQHF. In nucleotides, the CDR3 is TGTGCCAGCAGCCTGGGGCTTCAGCAGCCCCAGCATTTT.

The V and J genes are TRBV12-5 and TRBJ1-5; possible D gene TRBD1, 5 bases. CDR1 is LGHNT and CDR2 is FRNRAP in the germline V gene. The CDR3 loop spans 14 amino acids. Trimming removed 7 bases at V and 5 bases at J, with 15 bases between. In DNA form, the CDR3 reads TGTGCTAGTGCGCCGGGGGGTGGGCATCAGCCCCAGCATTTT. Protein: CASAPGGGHQPQHF.

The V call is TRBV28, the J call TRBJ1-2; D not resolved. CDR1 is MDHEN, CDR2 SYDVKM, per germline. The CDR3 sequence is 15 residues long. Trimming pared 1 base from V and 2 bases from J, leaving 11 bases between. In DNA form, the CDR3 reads TGTGCCAGCAGTTTATTCGGGAGTGCAAACTATGGCTACACCTTC. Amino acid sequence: CASSLFGSANYGYTF.

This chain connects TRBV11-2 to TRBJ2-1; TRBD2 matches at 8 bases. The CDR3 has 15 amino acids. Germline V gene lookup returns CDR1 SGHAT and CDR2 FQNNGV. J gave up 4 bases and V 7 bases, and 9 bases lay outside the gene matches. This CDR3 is CASTPGRALYNEQFF. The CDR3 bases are TGTGCCAGCACCCCCGGGAGGGCCCTATACAATGAGCAGTTCTTC.

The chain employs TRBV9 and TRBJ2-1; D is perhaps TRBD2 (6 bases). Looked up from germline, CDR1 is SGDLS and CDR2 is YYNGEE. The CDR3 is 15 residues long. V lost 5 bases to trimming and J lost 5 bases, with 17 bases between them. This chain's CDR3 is CASSKTPRGDNEQFF. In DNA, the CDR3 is TGTGCCAGCAGTAAGACCCCCCGCGGGGACAATGAGCAGTTCTTC.

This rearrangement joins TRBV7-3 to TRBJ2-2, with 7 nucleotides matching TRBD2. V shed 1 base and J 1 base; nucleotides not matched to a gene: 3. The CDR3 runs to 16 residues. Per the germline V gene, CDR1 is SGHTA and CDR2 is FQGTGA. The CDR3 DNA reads TGTGCCAGCAGCTTAAAATCTAGCGGGAACACCGGGGAGCTGTTTTTT. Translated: CASSLKSSGNTGELFF. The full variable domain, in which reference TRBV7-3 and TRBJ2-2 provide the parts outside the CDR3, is GAGVSQTPSNKVTEKGKYVELRCDPISGHTALYWYRQSLGQGPEFLIYFQGTGAADDSGLPNDRFFAVRPEGSVSTLKIQRTERGDSAVYLCASSLKSSGNTGELFFGEGSRLTVL.

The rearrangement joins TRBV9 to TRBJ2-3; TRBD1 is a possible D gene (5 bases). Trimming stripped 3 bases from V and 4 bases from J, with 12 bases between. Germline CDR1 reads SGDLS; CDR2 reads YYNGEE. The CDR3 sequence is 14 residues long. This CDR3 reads CASSGPAGPDTQYF. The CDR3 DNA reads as TGTGCCAGCAGCGGCCCGGCAGGGCCAGATACGCAGTATTTT.

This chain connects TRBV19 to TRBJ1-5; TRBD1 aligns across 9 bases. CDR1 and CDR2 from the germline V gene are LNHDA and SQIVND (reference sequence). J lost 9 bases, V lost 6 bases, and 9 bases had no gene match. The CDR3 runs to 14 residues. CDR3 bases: TGTGCCAGTAGAGGACAGGGGTATTCGGGGCCCCAGCATTTT. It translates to CASRGQGYSGPQHF.

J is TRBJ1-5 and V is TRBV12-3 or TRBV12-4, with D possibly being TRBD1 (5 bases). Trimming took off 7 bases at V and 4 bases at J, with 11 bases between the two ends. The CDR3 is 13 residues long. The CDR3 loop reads CASTRTRNQPQHF. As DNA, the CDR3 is TGTGCCAGCACCAGGACAAGAAATCAGCCCCAGCATTTT.

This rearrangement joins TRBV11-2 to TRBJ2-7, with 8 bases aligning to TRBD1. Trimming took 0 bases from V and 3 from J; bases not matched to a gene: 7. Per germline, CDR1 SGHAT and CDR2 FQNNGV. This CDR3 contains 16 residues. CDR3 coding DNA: TGTGCCAGCAGCTTAGATGCGGACAGGGCCGTCTACGAGCAGTACTTC. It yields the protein CASSLDADRAVYEQYF.

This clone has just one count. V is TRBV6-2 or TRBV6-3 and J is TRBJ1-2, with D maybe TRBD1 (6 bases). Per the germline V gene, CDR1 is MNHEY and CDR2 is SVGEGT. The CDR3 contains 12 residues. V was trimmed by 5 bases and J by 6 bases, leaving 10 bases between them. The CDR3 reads CASSNTGHGYTF. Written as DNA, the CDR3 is TGTGCCAGCAGTAATACAGGGCATGGCTACACCTTC.

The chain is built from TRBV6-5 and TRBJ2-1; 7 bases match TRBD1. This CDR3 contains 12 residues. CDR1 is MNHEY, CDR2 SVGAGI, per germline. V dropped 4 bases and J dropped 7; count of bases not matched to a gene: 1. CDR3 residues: CASSSDRNEQFF. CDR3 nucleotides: TGTGCCAGCAGTTCGGACAGGAATGAGCAGTTCTTC.

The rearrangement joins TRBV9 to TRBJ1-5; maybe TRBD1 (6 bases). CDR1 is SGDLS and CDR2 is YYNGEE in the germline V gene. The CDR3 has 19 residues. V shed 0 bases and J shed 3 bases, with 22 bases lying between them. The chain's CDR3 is CASSVAHPGERGLNQPQHF. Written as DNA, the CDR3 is TGTGCCAGCAGCGTAGCGCATCCAGGGGAGAGGGGACTCAATCAGCCCCAGCATTTT.

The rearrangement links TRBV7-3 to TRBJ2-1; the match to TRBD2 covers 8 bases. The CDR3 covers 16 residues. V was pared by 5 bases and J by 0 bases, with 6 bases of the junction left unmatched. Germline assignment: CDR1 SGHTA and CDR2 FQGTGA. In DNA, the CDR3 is TGTGCCAGCAGCCCACGGGGGGGATCCTCCTACAATGAGCAGTTCTTC. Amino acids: CASSPRGGSSYNEQFF.

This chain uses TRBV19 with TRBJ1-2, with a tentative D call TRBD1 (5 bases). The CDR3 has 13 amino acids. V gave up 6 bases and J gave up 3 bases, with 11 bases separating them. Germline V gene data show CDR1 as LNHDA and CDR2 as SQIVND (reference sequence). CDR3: CASSPGTDYGYTF. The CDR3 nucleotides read TGTGCCAGTAGCCCCGGGACGGACTATGGCTACACCTTC.

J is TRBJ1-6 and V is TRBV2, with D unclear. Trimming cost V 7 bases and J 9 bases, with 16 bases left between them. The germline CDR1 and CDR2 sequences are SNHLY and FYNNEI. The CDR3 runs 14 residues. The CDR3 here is CASMAILGSSPLHF. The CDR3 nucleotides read TGTGCCAGCATGGCGATATTGGGGAGTTCACCCCTCCACTTT.

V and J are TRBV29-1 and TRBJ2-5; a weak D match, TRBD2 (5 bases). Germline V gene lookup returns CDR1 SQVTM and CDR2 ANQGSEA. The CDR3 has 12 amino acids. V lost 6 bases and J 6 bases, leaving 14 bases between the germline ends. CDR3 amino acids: CSVWTPSKTQYF. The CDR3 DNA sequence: TGCAGCGTCTGGACTCCGTCGAAGACCCAGTACTTC.

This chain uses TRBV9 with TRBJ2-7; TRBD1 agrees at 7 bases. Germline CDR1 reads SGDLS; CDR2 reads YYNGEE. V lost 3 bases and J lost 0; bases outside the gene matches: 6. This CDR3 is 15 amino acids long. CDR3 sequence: CASSAQQGSSYEQYF. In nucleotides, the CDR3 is TGTGCCAGCAGCGCCCAACAGGGGAGCTCCTACGAGCAGTACTTC. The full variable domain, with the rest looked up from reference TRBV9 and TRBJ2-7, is DSGVTQTPKHLITATGQRVTLRCSPRSGDLSVYWYQQSLDQGLQFLIQYYNGEERAKGNILERFSAQQFPDLHSELNLSSLELGDSALYFCASSAQQGSSYEQYFGPGTRLTVT.